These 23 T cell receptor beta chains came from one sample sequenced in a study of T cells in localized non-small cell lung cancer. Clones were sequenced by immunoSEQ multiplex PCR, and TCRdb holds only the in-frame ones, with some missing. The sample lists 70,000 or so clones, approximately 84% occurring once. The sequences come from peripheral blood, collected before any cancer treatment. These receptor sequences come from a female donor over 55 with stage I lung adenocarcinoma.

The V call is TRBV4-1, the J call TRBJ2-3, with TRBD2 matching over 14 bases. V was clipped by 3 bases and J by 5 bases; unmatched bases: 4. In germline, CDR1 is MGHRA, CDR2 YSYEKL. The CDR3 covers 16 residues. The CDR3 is CASSQTSGGAVDTQYF. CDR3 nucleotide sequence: TGCGCCAGCAGCCAGACTAGCGGGGGGGCAGTAGATACGCAGTATTTT.

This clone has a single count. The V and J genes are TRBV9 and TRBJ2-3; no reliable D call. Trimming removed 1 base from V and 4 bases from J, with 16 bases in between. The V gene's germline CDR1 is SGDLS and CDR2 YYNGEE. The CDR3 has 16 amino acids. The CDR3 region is CASSVRAERSSDTQYF. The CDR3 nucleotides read TGTGCCAGCAGCGTACGTGCGGAGCGATCCTCAGATACGCAGTATTTT.

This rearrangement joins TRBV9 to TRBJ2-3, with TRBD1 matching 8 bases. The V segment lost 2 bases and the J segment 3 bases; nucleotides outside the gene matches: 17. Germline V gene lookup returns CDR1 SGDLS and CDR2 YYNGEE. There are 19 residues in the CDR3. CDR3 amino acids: CASSVRSGQETTITDTQYF. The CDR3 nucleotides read TGTGCCAGCAGCGTTCGTTCGGGACAGGAAACTACTATAACAGATACGCAGTATTTT. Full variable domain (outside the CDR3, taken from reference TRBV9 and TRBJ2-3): DSGVTQTPKHLITATGQRVTLRCSPRSGDLSVYWYQQSLDQGLQFLIQYYNGEERAKGNILERFSAQQFPDLHSELNLSSLELGDSALYFCASSVRSGQETTITDTQYFGPGTRLTVL.

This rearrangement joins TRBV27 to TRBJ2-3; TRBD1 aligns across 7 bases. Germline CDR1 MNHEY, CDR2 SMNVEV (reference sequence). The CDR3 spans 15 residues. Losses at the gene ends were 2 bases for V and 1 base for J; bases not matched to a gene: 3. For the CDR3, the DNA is TGTGCCAGCAGTTTAAGGACAGGAGGCACAGATACGCAGTATTTT. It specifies CASSLRTGGTDTQYF.

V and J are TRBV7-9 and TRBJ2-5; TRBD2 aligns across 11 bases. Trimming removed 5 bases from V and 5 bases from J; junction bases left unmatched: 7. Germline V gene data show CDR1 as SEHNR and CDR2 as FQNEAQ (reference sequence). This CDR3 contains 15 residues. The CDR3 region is CASSLGLAVGETQYF. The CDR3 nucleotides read TGTGCCAGCAGCCTGGGACTAGCGGTGGGGGAGACCCAGTACTTC. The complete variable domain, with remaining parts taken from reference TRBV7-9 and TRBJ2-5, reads DTGVSQNPRHKITKRGQNVTFRCDPISEHNRLYWYRQTLGQGPEFLTYFQNEAQLEKSRLLSDRFSAERPKGSFSTLEIQRTEQGDSAMYLCASSLGLAVGETQYFGPGTRLLVL.

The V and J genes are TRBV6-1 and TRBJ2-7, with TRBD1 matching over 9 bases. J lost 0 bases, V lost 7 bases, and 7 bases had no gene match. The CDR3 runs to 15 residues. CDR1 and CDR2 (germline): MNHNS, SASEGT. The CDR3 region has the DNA TGTGCCAGCACTGACCGGGACAGGGACTCCTACGAGCAGTACTTC. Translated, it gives CASTDRDRDSYEQYF.

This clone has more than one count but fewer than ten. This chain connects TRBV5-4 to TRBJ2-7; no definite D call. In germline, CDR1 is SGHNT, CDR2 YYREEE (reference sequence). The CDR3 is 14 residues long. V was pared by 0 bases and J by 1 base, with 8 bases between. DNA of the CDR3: TGTGCCAGCAGCTTGGTCGGACGGTCCTACGAGCAGTACTTC. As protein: CASSLVGRSYEQYF.

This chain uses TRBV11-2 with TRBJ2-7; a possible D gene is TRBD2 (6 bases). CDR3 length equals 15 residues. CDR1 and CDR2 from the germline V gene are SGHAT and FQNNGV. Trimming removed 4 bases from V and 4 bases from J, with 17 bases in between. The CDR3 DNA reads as TGTGCCAGCAGCTCCTACGGAGGGAGCTCATACGAGCAGTACTTC. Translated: CASSSYGGSSYEQYF.

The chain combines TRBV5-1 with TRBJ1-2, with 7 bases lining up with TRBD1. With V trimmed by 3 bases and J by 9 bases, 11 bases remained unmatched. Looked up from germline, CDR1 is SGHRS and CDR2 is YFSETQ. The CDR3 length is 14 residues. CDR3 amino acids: CASSWDSRDPRYTF. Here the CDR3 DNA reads TGCGCCAGCAGCTGGGACAGCCGAGACCCTCGCTACACCTTC.

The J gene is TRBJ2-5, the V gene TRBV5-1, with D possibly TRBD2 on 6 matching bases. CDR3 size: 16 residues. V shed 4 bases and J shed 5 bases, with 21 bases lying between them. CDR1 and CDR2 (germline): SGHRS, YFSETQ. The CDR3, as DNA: TGCGCCAGCAGCCCCCGAGTCCTAGGTGGGAGGGAGACCCAGTACTTC. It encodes CASSPRVLGGRETQYF.

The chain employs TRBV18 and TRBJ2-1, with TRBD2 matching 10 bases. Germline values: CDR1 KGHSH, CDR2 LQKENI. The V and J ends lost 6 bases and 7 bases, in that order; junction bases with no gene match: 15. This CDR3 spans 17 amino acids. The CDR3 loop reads CASSLLKAGGPTNEQFF. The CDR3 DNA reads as TGTGCCAGCTCCCTATTAAAAGCGGGAGGGCCTACGAATGAGCAGTTCTTC.

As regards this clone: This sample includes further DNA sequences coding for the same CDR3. CDR3 DNA: TGTGCCAGCAGCTTAGGACAGGGCCAGGATACGCAGTATTTT. Translated: CASSLGQGQDTQYF. This sequence joins TRBV7-2 and TRBJ2-3; 7 bases align to TRBD1. V lost 1 base and J lost 6; bases outside the gene matches: 4. Per the germline V gene, CDR1 is SGHTA and CDR2 is FQGNSA. The CDR3 runs to 14 residues.

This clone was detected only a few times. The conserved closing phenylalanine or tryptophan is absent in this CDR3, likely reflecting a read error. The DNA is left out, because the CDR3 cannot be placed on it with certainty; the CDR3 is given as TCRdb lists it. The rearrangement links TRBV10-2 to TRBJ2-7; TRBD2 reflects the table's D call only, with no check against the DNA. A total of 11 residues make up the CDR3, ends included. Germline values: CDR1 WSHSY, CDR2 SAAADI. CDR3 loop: CASGDSREGLH.

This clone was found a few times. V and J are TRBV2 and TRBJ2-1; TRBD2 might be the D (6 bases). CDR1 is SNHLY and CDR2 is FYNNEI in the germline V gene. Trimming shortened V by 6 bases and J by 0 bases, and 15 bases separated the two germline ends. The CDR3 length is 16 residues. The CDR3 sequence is CASSYGLLGSYNEQFF. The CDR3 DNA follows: TGTGCCAGCAGCTATGGACTACTGGGCTCCTACAATGAGCAGTTCTTC.

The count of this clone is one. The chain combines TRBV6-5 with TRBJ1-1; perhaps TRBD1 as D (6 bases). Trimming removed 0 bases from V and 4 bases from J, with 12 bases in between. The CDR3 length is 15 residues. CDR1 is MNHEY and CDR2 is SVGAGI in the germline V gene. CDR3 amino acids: CASSYSSRGSTEAFF. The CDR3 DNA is TGTGCCAGCAGTTACTCGAGTAGGGGGAGCACTGAAGCTTTCTTT.

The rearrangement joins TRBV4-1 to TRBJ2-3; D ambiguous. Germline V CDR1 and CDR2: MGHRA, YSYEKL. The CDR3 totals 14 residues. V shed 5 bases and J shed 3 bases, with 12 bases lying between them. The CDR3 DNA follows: TGCGCCAGCAGCAACCCTGCGGAAACAGATACGCAGTATTTT. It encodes CASSNPAETDTQYF.

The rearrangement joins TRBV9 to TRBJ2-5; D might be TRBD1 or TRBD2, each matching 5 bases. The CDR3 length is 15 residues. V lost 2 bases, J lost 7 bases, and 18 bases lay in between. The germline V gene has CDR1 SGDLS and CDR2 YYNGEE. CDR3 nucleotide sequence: TGTGCCAGCAGCGTGAGCCCCGGGGCCGCAGGGACCCAGTACTTC. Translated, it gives CASSVSPGAAGTQYF.

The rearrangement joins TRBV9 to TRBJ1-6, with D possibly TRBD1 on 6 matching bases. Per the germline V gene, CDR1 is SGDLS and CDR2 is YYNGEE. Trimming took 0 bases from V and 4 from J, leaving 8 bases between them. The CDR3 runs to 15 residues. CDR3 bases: TGTGCCAGCAGCGTAGAACAGGGATATAATTCACCCCTCCACTTT. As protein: CASSVEQGYNSPLHF.

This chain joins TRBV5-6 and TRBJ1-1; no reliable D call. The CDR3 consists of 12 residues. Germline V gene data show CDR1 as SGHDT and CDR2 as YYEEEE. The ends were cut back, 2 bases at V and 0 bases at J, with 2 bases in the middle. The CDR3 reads CASSFMNTEAFF. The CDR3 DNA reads TGTGCCAGCAGCTTCATGAACACTGAAGCTTTCTTT.

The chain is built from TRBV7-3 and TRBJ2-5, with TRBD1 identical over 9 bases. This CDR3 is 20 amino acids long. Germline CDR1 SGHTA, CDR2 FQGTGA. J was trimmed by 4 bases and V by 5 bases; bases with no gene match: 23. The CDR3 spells CASSPQPPGRGQGQSETQYF. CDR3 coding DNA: TGTGCCAGCAGCCCGCAACCCCCCGGTAGGGGACAGGGCCAGTCAGAGACCCAGTACTTC.

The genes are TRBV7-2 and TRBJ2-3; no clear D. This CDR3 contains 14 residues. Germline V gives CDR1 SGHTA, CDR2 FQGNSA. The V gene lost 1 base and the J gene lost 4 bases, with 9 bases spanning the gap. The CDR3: CASSLGLVADTQYF. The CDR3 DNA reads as TGTGCCAGCAGCTTAGGTCTAGTAGCAGATACGCAGTATTTT.

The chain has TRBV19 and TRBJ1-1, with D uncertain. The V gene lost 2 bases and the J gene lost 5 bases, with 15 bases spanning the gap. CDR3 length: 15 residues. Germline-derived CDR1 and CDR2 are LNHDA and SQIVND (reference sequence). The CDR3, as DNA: TGTGCCAGTAGTATAAGGTCGGGCGGGCAGACTGAAGCTTTCTTT. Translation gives CASSIRSGGQTEAFF.

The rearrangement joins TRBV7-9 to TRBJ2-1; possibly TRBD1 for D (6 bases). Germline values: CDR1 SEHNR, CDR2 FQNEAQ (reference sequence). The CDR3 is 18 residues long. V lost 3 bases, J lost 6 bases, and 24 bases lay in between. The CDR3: CASSFVVDPGTRVNEQFF. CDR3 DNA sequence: TGTGCCAGCAGCTTTGTTGTAGACCCCGGGACAAGGGTCAATGAGCAGTTCTTC.